These T cell receptor beta chains were read from a single sample in a study of T cell responses to AZD1222 COVID-19 vaccine. Sequenced by immunoSEQ multiplex PCR; TCRdb stores in-frame clones only, minus some. In the table there are about 120,000 clones, 80% to 95% of which are singletons. Here the sequenced sample was peripheral blood, taken on day 0 of AZD1222 vaccination. These TCRs come from an adult in good health. CDR3s include the opening cysteine and the closing phenylalanine or tryptophan. A D gene is named only where the DNA matches it firmly. Size values are once, few and many counts, or a class for expanded clones, and some rows have none.

TRBV19	15	TRBD1	TRBJ2-7	-	CASGQSGQGLHEQYF	TGTGCCAGTGGCCAATCGGGACAGGGGCTCCACGAGCAGTACTTC
TRBV4-1	15	-	TRBJ2-5	-	CASSLEPGRQETQYF	TGCGCCAGCAGCCTTGAACCGGGACGCCAAGAGACCCAGTACTTC
TRBV11-3	15	TRBD1	TRBJ1-1	-	CASSHRTGLNTEAFF	TGTGCCAGCAGCCACCGGACAGGGCTGAACACTGAAGCTTTCTTT
TRBV25-1	14	-	TRBJ1-4	-	CASSATIGTAKLFF	TGTGCCAGCAGTGCCACCATCGGGACCGCTAAACTGTTTTTT
TRBV11-3	14	-	TRBJ2-1	-	CASSSIADDNEQFF	TGTGCCAGCAGCTCTATAGCAGATGACAATGAGCAGTTCTTC
TRBV6-5	14	-	TRBJ1-2	-	CASSGITGTGGYTF	TGTGCCAGCAGCGGCATAACAGGGACGGGTGGCTACACCTTC
TRBV13	17	TRBD1	TRBJ1-3	-	CASSLGPTGGVGNTIYF	TGTGCCAGCAGCTTAGGTCCGACAGGGGGCGTTGGAAACACCATATATTTT
TRBV29-1	11	-	TRBJ2-1	-	CSALVGGQEFF	TGCAGCGCCCTGGTGGGAGGACAGGAGTTCTTC
TRBV5-1	15	-	TRBJ2-7	-	CASSLAEGAPYEQYF	TGCGCCAGCAGCTTGGCCGAGGGCGCACCCTACGAGCAGTACTTC
TRBV29-1	12	-	TRBJ2-3	few	CSVVSYPDTQYF	TGCAGCGTTGTTTCTTATCCAGATACGCAGTATTTT
TRBV15	21	-	TRBJ2-5	-	CATSRVNSPGTETFPGVTQYF	TGTGCCACCAGCAGAGTTAACTCTCCAGGGACTGAGACCTTTCCCGGCGTGACCCAGTACTTC
TRBV5-1	18	-	TRBJ2-1	-	CASSVGFGGTSSYNEQFF	TGCGCCAGCAGCGTGGGTTTCGGCGGAACAAGCTCCTACAATGAGCAGTTCTTC
TRBV28	14	-	TRBJ1-5	-	CASSFSYSNQPQHF	TGTGCCAGCAGTTTCTCTTATAGCAATCAGCCCCAGCATTTT
TRBV10-1	13	-	TRBJ1-6	-	CASSRNWNSPLHF	TGCGCCAGCAGTAGAAACTGGAATTCACCCCTCCACTTT
TRBV9	19	-	TRBJ2-2	-	CASSVRRGLGITNTGELFF	TGTGCCAGCAGCGTACGTCGGGGTTTGGGGATAACGAACACCGGGGAGCTGTTTTTT
TRBV28	14	-	TRBJ2-7	-	CASSLGGRVYEQYF	TGTGCCAGCAGTTTAGGAGGCAGGGTCTACGAGCAGTACTTC
TRBV28	15	TRBD1	TRBJ2-1	-	CASTSSGTGGNEQFF	TGTGCCAGCACCTCTTCCGGGACAGGGGGCAATGAGCAGTTCTTC
TRBV7-7	14	-	TRBJ2-7	-	CASSLGPGAYEQYF	TGTGCCAGCAGCTTAGGCCCCGGGGCCTACGAGCAGTACTTC
TRBV7-9	14	-	TRBJ1-5	-	CASSRSGGNQPQHF	TGTGCCAGCAGTCGGAGTGGGGGGAATCAGCCCCAGCATTTT
TRBV28	12	-	TRBJ2-7	-	CASSITGYEQYF	TGTGCCAGCAGTATTACAGGCTACGAGCAGTACTTC
TRBV5-1	17	-	TRBJ2-3	-	CASSSLPLALSTDTQYF	TGCGCCAGCAGCTCCCTACCCCTAGCGCTAAGCACAGATACGCAGTATTTT
TRBV29-1	14	TRBD1	TRBJ1-1	-	CSVDRGTGPPEAFF	TGCAGCGTTGATAGGGGGACAGGACCCCCTGAAGCTTTCTTT
TRBV27	14	-	TRBJ1-1	-	CASSEIGGETEAFF	TGTGCCAGCAGTGAAATCGGTGGGGAGACTGAAGCTTTCTTT
TRBV27	14	-	TRBJ2-3	-	CASIGGLLTDTQYF	TGTGCCAGCATTGGAGGACTACTCACAGATACGCAGTATTTT
TRBV7-2	16	-	TRBJ1-3	-	CASSLAPGGAGNTIYF	TGTGCCAGCAGCTTAGCGCCGGGGGGCGCGGGAAACACCATATATTTT
TRBV7-2	15	TRBD1	TRBJ1-1	-	CASSWDRGGNTEAFF	TGTGCCAGCAGCTGGGACAGGGGCGGGAACACTGAAGCTTTCTTT
TRBV28	18	-	TRBJ2-1	-	CASSPSSGLGSSYNEQFF	TGTGCCAGCAGTCCTAGTTCGGGGCTCGGAAGCTCCTACAATGAGCAGTTCTTC
TRBV28	14	-	TRBJ1-1	-	CASSRQSLNTEAFF	TGTGCCAGCAGTAGACAGAGCCTGAACACTGAAGCTTTCTTT
TRBV19	17	TRBD1	TRBJ1-1	once	CASSIPGQGLMGTEAFF	TGTGCCAGTAGTATACCGGGACAGGGGTTGATGGGAACTGAAGCTTTCTTT
TRBV5-1	12	-	TRBJ1-2	-	CASSYGDYGYTF	TGCGCCAGCTCGTATGGGGACTATGGCTACACCTTC
TRBV10-1	14	TRBD1	TRBJ1-1	-	CASSESGTGGEAFF	TGCGCCAGCAGTGAGTCGGGGACAGGTGGCGAAGCTTTCTTT
TRBV6-5	14	-	TRBJ1-4	-	CASSPGTSIVKLFF	TGTGCCAGCAGCCCCGGGACATCCATAGTAAAACTGTTTTTT
TRBV14	14	TRBD1	TRBJ2-1	-	CASSLKTGLNEQFF	TGTGCCAGCAGCCTCAAGACAGGGCTGAATGAGCAGTTCTTC
TRBV5-1	18	-	TRBJ2-1	-	CASSFLWTRESSYNEQFF	TGCGCCAGCAGCTTTTTGTGGACGCGAGAAAGCTCCTACAATGAGCAGTTCTTC
TRBV3-1/TRBV3-2	15	-	TRBJ1-4	-	CASSQEGGAREKLFF	TGTGCCAGCAGCCAAGAGGGAGGGGCCCGGGAAAAACTGTTTTTT
TRBV18	14	TRBD1	TRBJ2-7	few	CASSPGTAKGEQYF	TGTGCCAGCTCACCCGGGACAGCCAAAGGGGAGCAGTACTTC
TRBV6-5	12	TRBD1	TRBJ1-5	-	CASNTGVQPQHF	TGTGCCAGCAATACAGGGGTACAGCCCCAGCATTTT
TRBV4-3	14	TRBD1	TRBJ2-5	-	CASSQARQGETQYF	TGCGCCAGCAGCCAGGCCAGACAGGGCGAGACCCAGTACTTC
TRBV3-1/TRBV3-2	15	-	TRBJ1-6	-	CASSQGSHRNSPLHF	TGTGCCAGCAGCCAAGGTAGTCACAGAAATTCACCCCTCCACTTT
TRBV2	14	-	TRBJ1-1	-	CASSGFTGDTEAFF	TGTGCCAGCAGTGGATTTACAGGAGACACTGAAGCTTTCTTT
TRBV9	15	-	TRBJ2-2	-	CASSVTFGSTGELFF	TGTGCCAGCAGCGTAACTTTCGGAAGTACCGGGGAGCTGTTTTTT
TRBV5-6	15	-	TRBJ1-4	-	CASSFLTATNEKLFF	TGTGCCAGCAGCTTCCTGACAGCAACTAATGAAAAACTGTTTTTT
TRBV5-1	12	-	TRBJ2-1	-	CASSIFENEQFF	TGCGCCAGCAGCATATTCGAAAATGAGCAGTTCTTC
TRBV29-1	11	-	TRBJ2-1	-	CSVATNNEQFF	TGCAGCGTTGCAACAAACAATGAGCAGTTCTTC
TRBV11-2	16	TRBD1	TRBJ2-5	once	CASSHTGTAEQETQYF	TGTGCCAGCAGCCATACGGGGACAGCAGAACAAGAGACCCAGTACTTC
TRBV5-1	15	-	TRBJ1-2	-	CASSLGQGHSYGYTF	TGCGCCAGCAGCTTGGGTCAGGGCCATTCCTATGGCTACACCTTC
TRBV18	14	-	TRBJ1-5	-	CASSPEGGNQPQHF	TGTGCCAGCTCACCAGAGGGAGGCAATCAGCCCCAGCATTTT
TRBV6-5	14	-	TRBJ1-5	-	CASSSRDGNQPQHF	TGTGCCAGCAGTAGCAGGGATGGCAATCAGCCCCAGCATTTT
TRBV11-2	14	-	TRBJ1-1	-	CASSLVVARAEAFF	TGTGCCAGCAGCTTAGTAGTGGCTCGGGCTGAAGCTTTCTTT
TRBV10-3	14	TRBD1	TRBJ2-7	-	CAISEQGAGYEQYF	TGTGCCATCAGCGAACAGGGGGCTGGCTACGAGCAGTACTTC
TRBV5-1	14	-	TRBJ2-7	-	CASSYTGRANEQYF	TGCGCCAGCAGCTACACAGGGCGAGCCAACGAGCAGTACTTC
TRBV9	16	TRBD1	TRBJ1-1	-	CASSAVQGGGTTEAFF	TGTGCCAGCAGCGCGGTCCAGGGGGGAGGAACCACTGAAGCTTTCTTT
TRBV7-6	16	TRBD2	TRBJ2-1	-	CASSFRLAGSNNEQFF	TGTGCCAGCAGCTTTCGACTAGCGGGCTCTAACAATGAGCAGTTCTTC
TRBV6-5	14	-	TRBJ2-7	-	CASSRDLSSYEQYF	TGTGCCAGCAGTCGGGACTTGAGCAGTTACGAGCAGTACTTC
TRBV9	17	-	TRBJ2-7	-	CASSGGPRNSRLYEQYF	TGTGCCAGCAGCGGGGGCCCTCGCAACTCCAGATTGTACGAGCAGTACTTC
TRBV6-2/TRBV6-3	14	-	TRBJ1-2	-	CASSRGREGSGYTF	TGTGCCAGCAGTCGGGGCAGGGAAGGCTCTGGCTACACCTTC